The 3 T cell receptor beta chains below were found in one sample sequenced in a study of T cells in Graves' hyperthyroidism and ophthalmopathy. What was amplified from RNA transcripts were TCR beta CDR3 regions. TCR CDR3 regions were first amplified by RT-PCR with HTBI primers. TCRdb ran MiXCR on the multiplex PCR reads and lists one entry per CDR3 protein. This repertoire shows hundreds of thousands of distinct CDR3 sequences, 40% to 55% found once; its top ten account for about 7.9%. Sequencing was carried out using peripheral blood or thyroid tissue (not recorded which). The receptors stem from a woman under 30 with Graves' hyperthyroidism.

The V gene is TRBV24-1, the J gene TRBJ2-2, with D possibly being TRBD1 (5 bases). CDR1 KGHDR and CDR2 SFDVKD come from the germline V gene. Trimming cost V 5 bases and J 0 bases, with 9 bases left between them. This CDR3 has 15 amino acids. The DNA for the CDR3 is TGTGCCACCAGTGGCCAGGGTGCGAACACCGGGGAGCTGTTTTTT. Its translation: CATSGQGANTGELFF.

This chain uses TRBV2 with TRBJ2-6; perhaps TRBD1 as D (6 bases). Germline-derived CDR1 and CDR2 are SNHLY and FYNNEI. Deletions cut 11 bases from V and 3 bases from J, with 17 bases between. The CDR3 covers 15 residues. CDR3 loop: CAWISDRIGANVLTF. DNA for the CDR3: TGTGCCTGGATCTCGGACAGAATTGGGGCCAACGTCCTGACTTTC. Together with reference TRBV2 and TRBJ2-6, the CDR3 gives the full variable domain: EPEVTQTPSHQVTQMGQEVILRCVPISNHLYFYWYRQILGQKVEFLVSFYNNEISEKSEIFDDQFSVERPDGSNFTLKIRSTKLEDSAMYFCAWISDRIGANVLTFGAGSRLTVL.

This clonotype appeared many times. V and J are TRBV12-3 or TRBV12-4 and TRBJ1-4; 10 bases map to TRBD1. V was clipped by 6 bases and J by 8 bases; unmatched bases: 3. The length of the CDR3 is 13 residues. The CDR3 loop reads CASRGDRGEKLFF. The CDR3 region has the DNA TGTGCCAGCAGGGGGGACAGGGGCGAAAAACTGTTTTTT.